This entry features one T cell receptor (beta chain) sequence. This sample is part of a study of monozygotic twins with inflammatory bowel disease. TCRdb reprocessed the 5' RACE reads and keeps a single row for each CDR3 protein, giving no DNA. The sample table includes some 210,000 distinct CDR3 sequences. Germline loops: CDR1 DFQATT, CDR2 SNEGSKA (reference sequence). CDR3 size: 13 residues. Whole blood that had not undergone T cell sorting provided the isolated total RNA. Sequenced material: blood. The V and J genes are TRBV20-1 and TRBJ2-3; the D gene TCRdb calls, TRBD1, cannot be checked with no DNA. This sequence was found in a human donor with ulcerative colitis or Crohn's disease, or a healthy co-twin of an affected twin (not recorded which). The CDR3 spells CSAQGAVGDTQYF.